What follows are 11 T cell receptor beta chains derived from one specimen sequenced in a study of cytomegalovirus exposure and HLA in healthy donors. PCR used 60 Vbeta primers and 13 Jbeta primers. Some clones are missing from TCRdb's copy, which holds only in-frame ones; the method was immunoSEQ multiplex PCR. The sample has 120,000 or so clones; 80% to 90% are singletons. Sequenced: PBMCs. These receptors all come from a man aged 35-49 years in good health and CMV-seronegative.

Of note for this clone: Other DNA sequences in the sample encode the same CDR3. The chain uses TRBV5-1 and TRBJ2-7; D is possibly TRBD2 (5 bases). CDR3 size: 12 residues. Germline V lookup: CDR1 SGHRS, CDR2 YFSETQ. V gave up 4 bases and J gave up 3 bases, with 8 bases separating them. The CDR3 loop is CASSRDSYEQYF. As DNA, the CDR3 is TGCGCCAGCAGCCGGGATAGCTACGAGCAGTACTTC.

The V and J genes are TRBV5-6 and TRBJ1-2; D gene unclear. The V end was cut by 3 bases, the J end by 8 bases, with 23 bases between. Germline assignment: CDR1 SGHDT and CDR2 YYEEEE. The CDR3 spans 16 residues. CDR3 sequence: CASSSDHRVKALGYTF. DNA of the CDR3: TGTGCCAGCAGCTCCGACCACCGGGTTAAGGCCCTGGGCTACACCTTC.

V gene TRBV10-3 combines with J gene TRBJ2-5; 8 nucleotides agree with TRBD1. CDR1 is ENHRY, CDR2 SYGVKD, per germline. The CDR3 has 13 amino acids. J gave up 3 bases and V 6 bases, and 3 bases lay outside the gene matches. For the CDR3, the DNA is TGTGCCATCAGGCAGGGGGCTGAAGAGACCCAGTACTTC. Translated, it gives CAIRQGAEETQYF.

The V call is TRBV7-6, the J call TRBJ2-7; a possible D gene is TRBD2 (7 bases). Germline V gene sequence: CDR1 SGHVS, CDR2 FNYEAQ. The length of the CDR3 is 18 residues. The V gene lost 1 base and the J gene lost 4 bases, with 23 bases spanning the gap. The chain's CDR3 is CASSLDPSGAGEDYEQYF. CDR3 coding DNA: TGTGCCAGCAGCTTAGACCCCTCGGGGGCGGGAGAGGATTACGAGCAGTACTTC. Complete variable domain (other parts from reference TRBV7-6 and TRBJ2-7): GAGVSQSPRYKVTKRGQDVALRCDPISGHVSLYWYRQALGQGPEFLTYFNYEAQQDKSGLPNDRFSAERPEGSISTLTIQRTEQRDSAMYRCASSLDPSGAGEDYEQYFGPGTRLTVT.

The rearrangement joins TRBV5-1 to TRBJ1-1; TRBD1 agrees at 7 bases. CDR1 and CDR2 from the germline V gene are SGHRS and YFSETQ. V lost 1 base, J lost 8 bases, and 14 bases stayed unmatched. This CDR3 is 16 amino acids long. The CDR3 loop is CASSLTTGTGLGEAFF. Written as DNA, the CDR3 is TGCGCCAGCAGCTTGACGACAGGGACTGGTCTGGGAGAAGCTTTCTTT.

The DNA for the CDR3 is TGTGCCAGCAGCCTAATCCGACCAGGGTACGGTTCACCCCTCCACTTT. Translated: CASSLIRPGYGSPLHF. The gene calls are TRBV7-2 and TRBJ1-6; D may be TRBD1 (5 bases). In germline, CDR1 is SGHTA, CDR2 FQGNSA. This CDR3 comprises 16 residues. V dropped 5 bases and J dropped 9 bases, with 20 bases sitting between them.

The genes are TRBV7-6 and TRBJ2-3; TRBD1 aligns across 10 bases. Germline trimming cut 5 bases from V and 4 bases from J; bases unmatched to any gene: 12. This CDR3 has 17 residues. Germline V lookup: CDR1 SGHVS, CDR2 FNYEAQ. As DNA, the CDR3 is TGTGCCAGCAGCCAATATCCGGGACAGGGGAACGCAGATACGCAGTATTTT. Its protein is CASSQYPGQGNADTQYF. Full variable domain (rest looked up from reference TRBV7-6 and TRBJ2-3): GAGVSQSPRYKVTKRGQDVALRCDPISGHVSLYWYRQALGQGPEFLTYFNYEAQQDKSGLPNDRFSAERPEGSISTLTIQRTEQRDSAMYRCASSQYPGQGNADTQYFGPGTRLTVL.

This clone was counted between two and nine times. V gene TRBV6-1 combines with J gene TRBJ2-5; perhaps TRBD2 as D (6 bases). The V gene's germline CDR1 is MNHNS and CDR2 SASEGT. The CDR3 loop spans 15 amino acids. Trimming cost V 1 base and J 2 bases, with 11 bases left between them. The CDR3 sequence is CASSEVYGGQETQYF. The CDR3 DNA sequence: TGTGCCAGCAGTGAAGTTTACGGGGGTCAAGAGACCCAGTACTTC.

In regard to this clone: The junction shows a germline mismatch at one end, possibly a read error. The chain joins TRBV13 to TRBJ2-7; 9 nucleotides agree with TRBD1. The CDR3 contains 13 residues. From germline, CDR1 is PRHDT and CDR2 FYEKMQ (reference sequence). The CDR3 nucleotides read TGTGCCAGCAGCTTAGACAGGGGGCATGAGCAGCACTTC. Protein product: CASSLDRGHEQHF.

The rearrangement joins TRBV5-1 to TRBJ2-1, with 8 nucleotides matching TRBD2. The CDR3 extends over 19 amino acids. The trim removed 0 bases at V and 3 bases at J, leaving 14 bases unmatched. The germline V gene has CDR1 SGHRS and CDR2 YFSETQ. The CDR3 bases are TGCGCCAGCAGCTTGGAGGTGGGACTGAGCGGGAGTTACTACAATGAGCAGTTCTTC. This translates into CASSLEVGLSGSYYNEQFF.

V and J are TRBV11-2 and TRBJ2-2, with D perhaps TRBD2 (5 bases). V was trimmed by 4 bases and J by 5 bases, leaving 8 bases between them. This CDR3 is 13 amino acids long. The germline V gene has CDR1 SGHAT and CDR2 FQNNGV. CDR3 sequence (DNA): TGTGCCAGCAGCTATGGACTGACCGGGGAGCTGTTTTTT. This translates into CASSYGLTGELFF. The complete variable domain, with remaining parts taken from reference TRBV11-2 and TRBJ2-2, reads EAGVAQSPRYKIIEKRQSVAFWCNPISGHATLYWYQQILGQGPKLLIQFQNNGVVDDSQLPKDRFSAERLKGVDSTLKIQPAKLEDSAVYLCASSYGLTGELFFGEGSRLTVL.